These 21 T cell receptor beta chains share one sample of origin, sequenced in a study of blood T cell repertoires in COVID-19. The method was immunoSEQ multiplex PCR; TCRdb's version includes in-frame clones alone and lacks a portion of them. The repertoire holds under 400,000 clones, around 90% seen once, with approximately 7% in the top ten. The sequenced sample was peripheral blood. The receptors were gathered from a man aged 18 to 29 with active or convalescent COVID-19.

This chain joins TRBV2 and TRBJ1-5; no clear D. CDR1 and CDR2 (germline): SNHLY, FYNNEI. The ends were cut back, 6 bases at V and 0 bases at J, with 9 bases in the middle. The CDR3 length is 14 residues. The CDR3, as DNA: TGTGCCAGCAGCCTCCCGTATAGCAATCAGCCCCAGCATTTT. Translating gives CASSLPYSNQPQHF.

The rearrangement joins TRBV7-2 to TRBJ2-1, with D perhaps matching TRBD2 (5 bases). Per the germline V gene, CDR1 is SGHTA and CDR2 is FQGNSA. V lost 3 bases to trimming and J lost 8 bases, with 14 bases between them. The CDR3 contains 14 residues. The CDR3 reads CASSLNRGLHEQFF. The CDR3, as DNA: TGTGCCAGCAGCTTGAATAGAGGGCTCCATGAGCAGTTCTTC.

The table lists this clone with a count of one. CDR3 bases: TGTGCCAGCAGCTCGGACAGGGGGCTGTTCAAGAGCTCCTACGAGCAGTACTTC. Its protein product is CASSSDRGLFKSSYEQYF. V and J are TRBV7-2 and TRBJ2-7, with TRBD1 matching over 11 bases. The ends lost 4 bases at V and 0 bases at J; junction bases unmatched: 11. Germline V gene data show CDR1 as SGHTA and CDR2 as FQGNSA. This CDR3 comprises 18 residues.

V and J are TRBV7-9 and TRBJ1-3, with TRBD1 matching over 7 bases. Looked up from germline, CDR1 is SEHNR and CDR2 is FQNEAQ (reference sequence). CDR3 length: 16 amino acids. V shed 5 bases and J 2 bases; nucleotides not matched to a gene: 9. The CDR3, as DNA: TGTGCCAGCAGCCACAGGGGAATCTCAGCTGGAAACACCATATATTTT. This codes for CASSHRGISAGNTIYF.

This chain uses TRBV6-4 with TRBJ1-1; TRBD1 might be the D (6 bases). The CDR3 is 13 residues long. Trimming shortened V by 6 bases and J by 1 base, and 9 bases separated the two germline ends. CDR1 MRHNA and CDR2 SNTAGT come from the germline V gene. The CDR3 is CASRQGWNTEAFF. The CDR3 DNA is TGTGCCAGCAGACAGGGCTGGAACACTGAAGCTTTCTTT.

Of note for this clone: A read error may produce the germline difference seen at one junction end. The genes are TRBV28 and TRBJ1-5, with no clear D. Per the germline V gene, CDR1 is MDHEN and CDR2 is SYDVKM. The length of the CDR3 is 12 residues. The CDR3 bases are TGTGCCAGCAGGGAAAGGGAGGGCCCTACAGATTTT. Translated, it gives CASREREGPTDF.

The genes are TRBV6-4 and TRBJ2-1; 13 nucleotides align to TRBD2. The trim removed 5 bases at V and 7 bases at J, leaving 5 bases unmatched. Germline V gene sequence: CDR1 MRHNA, CDR2 SNTAGT. The CDR3 spans 15 residues. The CDR3 reads CASSFGLAGVNEQFF. In nucleotides, the CDR3 is TGTGCCAGCAGTTTCGGACTAGCGGGAGTTAATGAGCAGTTCTTC.

The rearrangement uses TRBV5-1 and TRBJ1-3, with D maybe TRBD1 (6 bases). V lost 4 bases and J 3 bases, leaving 14 bases between the germline ends. This CDR3 spans 15 amino acids. The germline CDR1 and CDR2 sequences are SGHRS and YFSETQ. CDR3 protein: CASSPQGYGGNTIYF. The CDR3 DNA follows: TGCGCCAGCAGCCCTCAGGGGTACGGTGGAAACACCATATATTTT.

The gene calls are TRBV7-9 and TRBJ1-3; D not resolved. Trimming cost V 2 bases and J 5 bases, with 13 bases left between them. This CDR3 is 15 amino acids long. The germline V gene has CDR1 SEHNR and CDR2 FQNEAQ (reference sequence). CDR3 nucleotide sequence: TGTGCCAGCAGCTTAACTACATCAGCCCGAAACACCATATATTTT. It yields the protein CASSLTTSARNTIYF. The complete variable domain, with remaining parts taken from reference TRBV7-9 and TRBJ1-3, reads DTGVSQNPRHKITKRGQNVTFRCDPISEHNRLYWYRQTLGQGPEFLTYFQNEAQLEKSRLLSDRFSAERPKGSFSTLEIQRTEQGDSAMYLCASSLTTSARNTIYFGEGSWLTVV.

The chain uses TRBV19 and TRBJ1-3; D unresolved. There are 15 residues in the CDR3. The V gene lost 3 bases and the J gene lost 0 bases, with 9 bases spanning the gap. Looked up from germline, CDR1 is LNHDA and CDR2 is SQIVND (reference sequence). CDR3 in DNA: TGTGCCAGTAGTATGGGGAGGGTCTCTGGAAACACCATATATTTT. Protein product: CASSMGRVSGNTIYF. Full variable domain (outside the CDR3, taken from reference TRBV19 and TRBJ1-3): DGGITQSPKYLFRKEGQNVTLSCEQNLNHDAMYWYRQDPGQGLRLIYYSQIVNDFQKGDIAEGYSVSREKKESFPLTVTSAQKNPTAFYLCASSMGRVSGNTIYFGEGSWLTVV.

The CDR3 DNA reads TGTGCCAGTAGTATAGTTGGGGGGGGGAACACTGAAGCTTTCTTT. It is translated as CASSIVGGGNTEAFF. The chain employs TRBV19 and TRBJ1-1, with D tentatively TRBD1 (5 bases). Germline assignment: CDR1 LNHDA and CDR2 SQIVND (reference sequence). This CDR3 comprises 15 residues. V was clipped by 1 base and J by 1 base, with 10 bases between them.

The chain is built from TRBV6-5 and TRBJ2-2; unclear D gene. Per the germline V gene, CDR1 is MNHEY and CDR2 is SVGAGI. V gave up 4 bases and J gave up 4 bases, with 16 bases separating them. The CDR3 runs 16 residues. CDR3 sequence (DNA): TGTGCCAGCAGTTTGTACCGCCAGGCAGCCACCGGGGAGCTGTTTTTT. As protein: CASSLYRQAATGELFF.

This clone was seen only once. CDR3 DNA sequence: TGTGCCAGCAGCGTAAGACTGGGCCGGGACACGGCCGTCGATGAGCAGTTCTTC. It specifies CASSVRLGRDTAVDEQFF. The gene calls are TRBV4-2 and TRBJ2-1, with D perhaps TRBD1 (6 bases). Germline assignment: CDR1 LGHNA and CDR2 YNFKEQ. This CDR3 has 18 amino acids. V lost 5 bases to trimming and J lost 8 bases, with 28 bases between them.

The V and J genes are TRBV7-2 and TRBJ1-5, with D possibly matching TRBD1 (6 bases). The CDR3 covers 16 residues. Trimming removed 5 bases at V and 1 base at J, with 15 bases between. Germline CDR1 is SGHTA and CDR2 is FQGNSA. CDR3 in DNA: TGTGCCAGCAGCGTTGGGGGGGCTGCGAGCAATCAGCCCCAGCATTTT. Translation: CASSVGGAASNQPQHF.

The rearrangement links TRBV21-1 to TRBJ1-3; the tabulated D call, TRBD1, remains unverified against the DNA. TRBV21-1 is annotated as a pseudogene. The CDR3 consists of 13 residues. This chain's CDR3 is CAGDRGRGNTIYF. The CDR3 coding sequence is TGTGCCGGAGACAGGGGGCGCGGAAACACCATATATTTT.

This chain joins TRBV7-8 and TRBJ2-3; 8 bases are shared with TRBD2. Losses at the gene ends were 0 bases for V and 7 bases for J; bases not matched to a gene: 6. Germline V gene lookup returns CDR1 SGHVS and CDR2 FQNEAQ. The CDR3 contains 15 residues. The CDR3 loop reads CASSLAIREGNTQYF. In DNA, the CDR3 is TGTGCCAGCAGCTTAGCGATCCGGGAGGGCAATACGCAGTATTTT.

V is TRBV3-1 (or the pseudogene TRBV3-2) and J is TRBJ1-2; TRBD1 matches at 12 bases. Germline-derived CDR1 and CDR2 are LGHDT and YNNKEL (reference sequence). This CDR3 spans 17 amino acids. J was trimmed by 7 bases and V by 0 bases; bases with no gene match: 9. CDR3: CASSQDSLGQGARGYTF. The DNA of the CDR3 is TGTGCCAGCAGCCAAGATAGTTTGGGACAGGGGGCGCGTGGCTACACCTTC.

The V gene is TRBV7-2, the J gene TRBJ1-4, with TRBD1 as a possible D gene (5 bases). Germline loops: CDR1 SGHTA, CDR2 FQGNSA. This CDR3 region has 15 residues. V lost 5 bases, J lost 8 bases, and 18 bases lay in between. This CDR3 is CASSPGPLMREKLFF. The CDR3 bases are TGTGCCAGCAGCCCAGGGCCTTTAATGCGGGAAAAACTGTTTTTT.

The V call is TRBV5-1, the J call TRBJ1-3; 7 bases agree with TRBD1. Germline CDR1 is SGHRS and CDR2 is YFSETQ. This CDR3 is 15 amino acids long. The V segment lost 0 bases and the J segment 3 bases; nucleotides outside the gene matches: 3. CDR3 region: CASSLDRGHGNTIYF. CDR3 DNA sequence: TGCGCCAGCAGCTTGGACAGGGGCCATGGAAACACCATATATTTT.

CDR3 DNA: TGCGCCAGCAGCCAAATCGGACAGGTGGGTCAGCCCCAGCATTTT. Protein product: CASSQIGQVGQPQHF. This rearrangement joins TRBV4-1 to TRBJ1-5; 7 bases are a match to TRBD1. V trimming: 2 bases; J trimming: 6 bases; junction bases outside the gene matches: 7. Germline V lookup: CDR1 MGHRA, CDR2 YSYEKL. The CDR3 extends over 15 amino acids.

This chain joins TRBV21-1 and TRBJ2-2; TRBD2 is taken as the D call from the table, unchecked against the DNA. TRBV21-1 is a pseudogene segment. The CDR3 is made up of 16 amino acids. DNA for the CDR3: TGTGCCAGCAGGCGGGGAATTTCGCTAAACACCGGGGAGCTGTTTTTT. Translated: CASRRGISLNTGELFF.